This T cell receptor (beta chain) comes out of a study of cytomegalovirus exposure and HLA in healthy donors. Study-level information: Under 85% of 398 genotyped donors fell in the Caucasian-associated ancestry cluster. General study findings and limits: Later work showed greater clonal expansion in HLA-associated TCR beta chains than in equally common others. A later analysis linked a missense variant in DCLRE1C to the trimming of TCR beta V and J genes. According to an earlier analysis, most TCR beta V segments yielded productive rearrangements about 90% or about 30% of the time.

13 Jbeta primers and 60 Vbeta primers were used for the PCR. The data were produced by immunoSEQ multiplex PCR, yet TCRdb's version contains in-frame clones alone and is incomplete. Among some 91,000 clones listed, roughly 67% were seen once. Worth noting for this clone: The antigen is not known.

This CDR3 comprises 15 residues. Deletions cut 2 bases from V and 1 base from J, with 11 bases between. Germline V gives CDR1 SGDLS, CDR2 YYNGEE. This clonotype was sampled from a human donor in good health. The sequencing sample was made of PBMCs. V gene TRBV9 combines with J gene TRBJ2-3; tentative D call: TRBD2 (5 bases). In DNA form, the CDR3 reads TGTGCCAGCAGCGTGGTTCTCGGGGGCACAGATACGCAGTATTTT. Translated, it gives CASSVVLGGTDTQYF.